Listed here is a single TCR beta chain. This clone was counted only a few times. What antigen it recognizes has not been identified. Base qualities are not provided; no much larger clone lies one nucleotide away. From cysteine to phenylalanine, the CDR3 is 15 amino acids long. This entry keeps only the CDR3 DNA: 45 bases, framed from base 1. According to the germline V gene, CDR1 reads LGHNA and CDR2 reads YSLEER. V lost 0 bases and J lost 4 bases; the stretch between them is 12 bases long. This specimen belongs to a study of cytomegalovirus exposure and HLA in healthy donors (dated by TCRdb to 2015 to 2018). For the wider study: An earlier analysis of roughly 570 of the donors reported approximately 280 Gb of sequence data and 95 million to 130 million unique TCR beta sequences obtained from approximately 180 million T cells. About 280 gigabases of sequencing data and approximately 92 million unique TCR sequences made up an early release that covered several hundred HLA-typed donors. The genetic ancestry cluster associated with self-reported Caucasian donors included 70% to 85% of the roughly 400 genotyped donors. The study was designed to test whether signatures of past pathogen exposure could be identified by cataloging public T cell receptors. The T cell repertoires of 666 subjects were profiled by immunosequencing and related to cytomegalovirus serostatus. In addition to the first cohort of around 670 subjects, a separate validation cohort of approximately 130 different subjects was used. To predict cytomegalovirus infection status, the study combined high-throughput TCR immunosequencing, statistical association of individual TCRs with disease status, and machine learning. To study patterns of TCR occurrence, a later analysis re-analyzed previously published TCR beta repertoires from 600 to 750 donors and added high-resolution HLA genotyping. Rather than using new phenotypic data, the later analysis identified candidate immune exposures from TCR beta sequences and from how often those sequences occurred across donors. An earlier analysis of fewer than 700 of the donors applied high-throughput TCR beta sequencing to assess whether each TCR beta V gene segment acted as functional or pseudogenic. Alongside the repertoire data, information on donor age, sex, ethnicity and CMV serostatus was compiled. A later genetic analysis took genome-wide SNP genotypes for about 60% of the roughly 670 donors and used that subset as a discovery cohort. All discovery cohort repertoires had been generated on a single sequencing platform. Class I and class II HLA loci were covered by the typing at four-digit resolution. The number of typed donors differed by locus: about 620-640 for A, B, C, DRB1 and DQB1; approximately 520 for DQA1; approximately 610 for DPA1; and 400 to 480 for DPB1. Four or five DR-DQ haplotypes were handled as single units for association and clustering because linkage in the cohort was strong. On average, 235,054 unique TCR beta nucleotide sequences were sequenced per donor among 350 to 400 genotyped donors of the cohort, with roughly 18% of those sequences being non-productive. Study-wide findings and limitations: Because HLA typing was unavailable for some donors at each locus, only the typed subset was used in association tests. The cohort was sequenced for TCR beta chains only, and without alpha or paired-chain data the features that could be detected were limited. A group of highly shared sequence variants was considered likely to be a technical artifact of the sequencing pipeline. A later genetic analysis reported fewer N-insertions in productive TCRs among donors in an Asian-associated ancestry cluster than the roughly 690-donor mean. In a later analysis, several top co-occurrence clusters were reported to appear linked to parvovirus B19, influenza, CMV and Epstein-Barr virus. The earlier analysis of nearly 600 of the donors excluded about 16 rarely observed V segments, including chromosome 9 orphons, because counts were too low. A total of fewer than 200 TCR beta chains were listed by the study as associated with cytomegalovirus. In a later genetic analysis, a missense DCLRE1C variant was associated with V-gene and J-gene trimming of TCR beta chains, and the association was replicated in an independent cohort. A few of the identified cytomegalovirus-associated TCR beta chains were confirmed in vitro to be specific for cytomegalovirus antigens. A later analysis found that TCR association rates varied across HLA loci, with DRB1 alleles showing the most associated TCRs and HLA-C alleles the fewest. Compared with equally common non-associated chains, HLA-associated TCR beta chains in a later analysis were more clonally expanded and had lower generation probabilities. Some IMGT-functional V segments, including TRBV6-2 and TRBV6-3, could not be told apart with the 87-base-pair reads, so those segments were excluded. In both the original and validation cohorts, the classifier was reported to diagnose cytomegalovirus status with high specificity and sensitivity. Correlated functional status among segregating V segments might be attributable to linkage disequilibrium, but an unknown experimental factor could not be ruled out. A further reported finding was that TCR beta sequences accurately predicted the HLA-A and HLA-B alleles for most subjects in the first cohort. It was suggested by the authors that the approach could potentially be generalized to other disease states and immunological phenotypes. When HLA alleles, especially DR and DQ, strongly co-occurred, attributing TCR associations to individual alleles was difficult. A later analysis associated about 17,000 TCR beta sequences with specific HLA alleles at a false discovery rate of 0.05. Most TCR sequences were seen in very few donors, while some public TCRs were found in many individuals. In an earlier analysis of approximately 590 of the donors, most TCR beta V segments appeared in productive rearrangements about 87% or about 30% of the time, broadly matching IMGT annotations. In a later analysis, most CMV-associated TCR beta chains were found to appear HLA-restricted, with HLA associations seemingly driven largely by CMV exposure. For the cohort, immune exposure information was limited to CMV serostatus. Roughly uniform sequencing depth across donors was assumed in presence/absence analyses, although this assumption may not hold.

Receptor amplification or capture employed the immunoSEQ multiplex PCR assay. For the multiplex PCR, a mixture combining 60 forward primers for TCR Vbeta segments and 13 reverse primers for TCR Jbeta segments was used. A multiplex PCR assay on genomic DNA amplified the CDR3 region of rearranged TCR beta genes. The amplified TCR beta libraries were sequenced on the Illumina HiSeq System as 87-base-pair reads. The source study handled its data this way. In a later analysis, around 80 million unique TCR beta chains were counted across the approximately 620 repertoires, and around 10 million of these chains were shared by at least two donors. To remove PCR and sequencing errors, raw reads were error-corrected and collapsed into unique sequences using a nearest-neighbor algorithm that merged closely related sequences. Alignment of CDR3 sequences to IMGT reference sequences was used to assign V, D and J gene segments. For a sequence to be retained, at least a six-nucleotide match to both a V gene segment and a J gene segment was required. Rearrangements were called productive when the CDR3 lacked stop codons and stayed in frame with V and J; all others were non-productive. Following IMGT convention, CDR3 was defined as the stretch from the second conserved V-encoded cysteine up to the conserved J-encoded phenylalanine. The earlier analysis of about 610 of the donors excluded sequences that lacked an unambiguous match to a single V gene segment. In an earlier analysis of roughly 500 of the donors, V segments were called functional above 56.7% productive rearrangements and were called segregating when the between-donor standard deviation exceeded 5%. To diagnose cytomegalovirus status from the catalog of TCR beta chain sequences, a statistical classification framework was built. A later analysis assigned V and J genes by comparing TCR nucleotide sequences with IMGT/GENE-DB human TR gene sequences. The TCRdist pipeline was used in a later analysis to assign CDR3 sequences and most-parsimonious VDJ recombination scenarios. In a later analysis, every TCR beta chain was defined by the combination of its CDR3 amino acid sequence and its V-gene family, and reads without a unique V-gene family were dropped. A later analysis removed 550 to 700 highly shared, low-generation-probability nucleotide sequences to deal with suspected cross-contamination and a sequencing artifact. A later analysis calculated a clonal expansion index for each public chain from normalized within-repertoire ranks of inferred template counts. In a later analysis, generation probabilities were computed with a VDJ recombination model fitted to out-of-frame rearrangements, and the resulting probabilities were checked against IGoR. In a later analysis, hypergeometric tests were used to score TCR-TCR, TCR-HLA and TCR-CMV co-occurrence, with a repertoire-size bias correction applied to TCR pairs. To estimate false discovery rates, a later analysis permuted the HLA or CMV assignments 20 times. In a later analysis, co-occurring TCRs were grouped using DBSCAN, with TCRdist sequence similarity added in when clustering inside HLA-allele-positive subsets. For co-occurrence clustering, repertoires with fewer than 30,000 or more than 120,000 public chains were excluded, along with roughly 5 repertoires with anomalous nucleotide sharing. Here the immuneACCESS table is served through TCRdb, limited to in-frame sequences with V and J called. Missing clones are a known gap in these copies; in checked studies unresolved V genes cover under half, and the rest lacks a known reason. That table supplies the V and J calls and clone size; D and trimming were determined from the DNA. This sample comprises tens of thousands of clones, 70% to 85% of them detected only once. Of the sample, under 20% is held by the ten largest clones.

The cohort was made up of 500 to 850 healthy bone marrow donors. Cohort members were all nominally healthy when sampled, although unrecorded immune exposures were likely present. The donor tested CMV seropositive, placing the donor among the 250 to 350 seropositive members of the cohort. A peripheral blood sample was provided by each donor, and peripheral blood mononuclear cells were used for TCR beta sequencing. The Qiagen DNeasy Blood Extraction Kit was used to extract genomic DNA from the blood cell samples. The chain was built from TRBV4-3 and TRBJ1-2; the D region possibly corresponds to TRBD1 (6 bases align). What was sequenced was PBMCs. This TCR was recovered from a man between 65 and 85 years old in good health and CMV-seropositive. The CDR3 loop reads CASSQDSQGTYGYTF. The DNA sequence follows: TGCGCCAGCAGCCAAGACTCACAGGGTACCTATGGCTACACCTTC.